This T cell receptor beta chain was recovered during a study of cytomegalovirus exposure and HLA in healthy donors. Study-level background: About four fifths of 300 to 450 genotyped donors fell in the Caucasian-associated ancestry cluster.

V lost 2 bases, J lost 3 bases, and 11 bases lay in between. Germline V CDR1 and CDR2: MNHEY, SVGAGI. The length of the CDR3 is 14 residues. The PCR had 60 Vbeta and 13 Jbeta primers. The method was immunoSEQ multiplex PCR; TCRdb's version includes in-frame clones alone and lacks a portion of them. The sample records about 61,000 clones, roughly nine tenths being singletons. On this clone itself: Its antigen is as yet unknown.

Findings and caveats of the study: When analyzed later, a missense DCLRE1C variant was found to be linked to TCR beta V- and J-gene trimming. The authors excluded some V segments, including TRBV6-2 and TRBV6-3, as indistinguishable.

This clonotype was obtained from a man aged 25 to 40 in good health and CMV-seropositive. The chain recombines TRBV6-5 with TRBJ2-7; possible D gene TRBD2, 7 bases. Sequencing was carried out using PBMCs. CDR3 region: CASSYGGAIYEQYF. The DNA for the CDR3 is TGTGCCAGCAGTTACGGGGGGGCCATCTACGAGCAGTACTTC.